This T cell receptor beta chain was documented in a study of T cell responses to AZD1222 COVID-19 vaccine. Study-wide points: It should be noted that donors were predominantly white British and more often female, and clonal diversity was possibly underestimated.

The CDR3 spans 16 residues. Germline V gene data show CDR1 as MGHRA and CDR2 as YSYEKL. Trimming took 1 base from V and 3 from J; bases not matched to a gene: 4. On this clone itself: No antigen is known for it.

Profiling relied on immunoSEQ multiplex PCR, and the TCRdb table lists in-frame clones only, not all of them. The data hold roughly 130,000 clones, with 80% to 90% observed a single time. This TCR was recovered from an adult in good health. The starting material was peripheral blood, obtained on day 0 of AZD1222 vaccination. This chain connects TRBV4-1 to TRBJ1-3; 9 nucleotides line up with TRBD1. The CDR3 DNA reads TGCGCCAGCAGCCAAGGGACAGGGGCATATGGAAACACCATATATTTT. This translates into CASSQGTGAYGNTIYF.